This entry features one TCR beta chain sequence. CDR3 length equals 14 residues. Germline V gives CDR1 SGHAT, CDR2 FQNNGV. The V end lost 2 bases, the J end lost 4 bases, and 10 bases lay between the germline ends. The data stem from a study of blood T cell repertoires in COVID-19. At the level of the study: Sites across the United States, Italy and Spain contributed samples from acute and convalescent COVID-19. T cells, B-cell-depleted T cells, or PBMCs provided the cDNA or gDNA that served as material.

Source study methods: Reference gene primer amplification in the assay estimated nucleated cell counts. TCRdb's table, derived via immunoSEQ multiplex PCR, lists solely in-frame clones and lacks some. The DNA gave D and trimming, while V, J and clone size come from that table. Among 250,000 to 350,000 clones, approximately 90% were seen once, and the ten largest hold about 2.2%. This receptor was obtained from a woman between 45 and 60 years old who had recovered from COVID-19. Sequencing used peripheral blood. This chain connects TRBV11-2 to TRBJ2-3; TRBD2 might be the D (6 bases). CDR3 amino acids: CASSLNGGADTQYF. As DNA, the CDR3 is TGTGCCAGCAGCTTAAACGGGGGAGCAGATACGCAGTATTTT.